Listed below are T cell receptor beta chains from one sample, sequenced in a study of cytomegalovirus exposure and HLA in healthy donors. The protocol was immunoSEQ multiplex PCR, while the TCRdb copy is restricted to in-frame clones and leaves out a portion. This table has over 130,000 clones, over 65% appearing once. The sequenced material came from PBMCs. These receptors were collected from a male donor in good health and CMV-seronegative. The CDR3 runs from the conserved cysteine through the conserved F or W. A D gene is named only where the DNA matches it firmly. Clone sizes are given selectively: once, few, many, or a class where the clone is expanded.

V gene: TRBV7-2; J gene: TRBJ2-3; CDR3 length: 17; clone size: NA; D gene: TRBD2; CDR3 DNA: TGTGCCAGCAGCTTGGTTCTCTTAGCGGGAGGCCCAGATACGCAGTATTTT; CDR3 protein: CASSLVLLAGGPDTQYF
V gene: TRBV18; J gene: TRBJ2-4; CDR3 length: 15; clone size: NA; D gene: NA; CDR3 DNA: TGTGCCAGCTCACCATCATATCGACAAGTTAACATTCAGTACTTC; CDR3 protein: CASSPSYRQVNIQYF
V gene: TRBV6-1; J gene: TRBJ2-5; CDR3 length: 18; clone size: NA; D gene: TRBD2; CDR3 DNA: TGTGCCAGCAGTGAACGGACTAGCGGGGGGCCGAAAGCAGAGACCCAGTACTTC; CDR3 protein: CASSERTSGGPKAETQYF
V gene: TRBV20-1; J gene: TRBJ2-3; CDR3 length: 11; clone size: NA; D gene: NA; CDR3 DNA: TGCAGTGCTACCAGATCAGATACGCAGTATTTT; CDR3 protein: CSATRSDTQYF
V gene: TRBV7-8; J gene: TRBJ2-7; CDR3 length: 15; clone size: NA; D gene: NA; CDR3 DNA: TGTGCCAGCAGCCCCGGCCCAGGGTATACCTACGAGCAGTACTTC; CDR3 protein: CASSPGPGYTYEQYF
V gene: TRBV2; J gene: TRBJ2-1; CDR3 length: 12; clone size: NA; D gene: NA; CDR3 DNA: TGTGCCAGCAGTTCGCCCCGCGGTGAGCAGTTCTTC; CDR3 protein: CASSSPRGEQFF
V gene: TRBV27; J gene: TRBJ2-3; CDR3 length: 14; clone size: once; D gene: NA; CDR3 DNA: TGTGCCAGCAGTCGTGGTTCAGGGGTAGATACGCAGTATTTT; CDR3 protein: CASSRGSGVDTQYF
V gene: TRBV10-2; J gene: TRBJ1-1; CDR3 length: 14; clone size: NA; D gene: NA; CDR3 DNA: TGCGCCAGCAACGTGTTGGGGGGGGGCACTGAAGCTTTCTTT; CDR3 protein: CASNVLGGGTEAFF
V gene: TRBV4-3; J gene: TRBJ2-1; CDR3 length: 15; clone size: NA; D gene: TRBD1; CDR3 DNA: TGCGCCAGCAGCCAAGAACCGGACAGGGAAAATGAGCAGTTCTTC; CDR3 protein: CASSQEPDRENEQFF
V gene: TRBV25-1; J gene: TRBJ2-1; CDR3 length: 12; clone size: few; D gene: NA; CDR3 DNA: TGTGCCAGCAGTGAGTTCAGCAATGAGCAGTTCTTC; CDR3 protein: CASSEFSNEQFF